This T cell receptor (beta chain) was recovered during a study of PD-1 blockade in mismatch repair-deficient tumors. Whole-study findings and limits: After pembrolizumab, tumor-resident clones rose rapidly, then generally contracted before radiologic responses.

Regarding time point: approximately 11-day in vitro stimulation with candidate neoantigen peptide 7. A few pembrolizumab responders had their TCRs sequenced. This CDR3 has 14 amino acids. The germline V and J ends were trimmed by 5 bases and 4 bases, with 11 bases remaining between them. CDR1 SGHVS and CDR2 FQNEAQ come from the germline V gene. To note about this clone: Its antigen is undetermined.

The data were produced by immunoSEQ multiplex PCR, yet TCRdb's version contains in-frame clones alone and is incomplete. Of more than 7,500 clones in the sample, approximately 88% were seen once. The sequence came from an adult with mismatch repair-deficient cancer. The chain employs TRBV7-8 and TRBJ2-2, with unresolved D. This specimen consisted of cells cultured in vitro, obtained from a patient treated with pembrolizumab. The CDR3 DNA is TGTGCCAGCAGCCCCCGGTGGATCACCGGGGAGCTGTTTTTT. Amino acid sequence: CASSPRWITGELFF.